This T cell receptor (beta chain) comes out of a study of blood T cells in healthy people across ages. A sample-barcoded 5' primer and a J-beta primer mix were used in a second PCR of about 7 to 12 cycles. There were at least 2.5 million CDR3-containing paired-end reads obtained from each sample. From the 5' RACE reads, TCRdb called clonotypes with MiXCR, one entry per CDR3 protein. This table has over 500,000 distinct CDR3 sequences, more than 45% appearing once. Deletions cut 4 bases from V and 8 bases from J, with 11 bases between. The CDR3 has 12 amino acids. Germline-derived CDR1 and CDR2 are LGHDT and YNNKEL (reference sequence). Turning to this clonotype: Its antigen is undetermined.

Findings and caveats of the study: Estimated diversity, derived from one million T cells, was regarded as an underestimate. A roughly linear age-dependent decrease characterized TCR beta diversity per million T cells. Aged donors had fewer naive CD4+ cells and lower diversity than long-lived donors.

The receptor comes from a woman older than 75 in good health. This chain connects TRBV3-1 to TRBJ1-2, with D uncertain. Sequenced: blood. The CDR3 reads CASSLRGEGYTF. As DNA, the CDR3 is TGTGCCAGCAGCCTAAGAGGAGAGGGCTACACCTTC.